These T cell receptor beta chains were read from a single sample in a study of T cell changes during pregnancy in multiple sclerosis. Sequenced by immunoSEQ multiplex PCR; TCRdb stores in-frame clones only, minus some. The sample lists some 74,000 clones; more than 90% were seen once. Sequenced here: peripheral blood, sampled after pregnancy. These receptors were collected from a female donor in good health, enrolled as a control in a pregnancy study. Each CDR3 is given with its conserved first and last residue. The D gene is left open where the match is weak. Size is stated for part of the rows, as once, few or many counts, or as a class when the clone is expanded.

V gene: TRBV30
clone size: .
D gene: .
J gene: TRBJ2-1
CDR3 DNA: TGTGCCTGCTATAGGGGGTCTAGCGGATACAATGAGCAGTTCTTC
CDR3 protein: CACYRGSSGYNEQFF

V gene: TRBV28
clone size: .
D gene: TRBD2
J gene: TRBJ2-3
CDR3 DNA: TGTGCCAGCAGTTTTCGGCTCGGGGGGGATACGCAGTATTTT
CDR3 protein: CASSFRLGGDTQYF

V gene: TRBV11-1
clone size: .
D gene: .
J gene: TRBJ2-1
CDR3 DNA: TGTGCCAGCAGCCCCGTAGGGGCTAGTGAGCAGTTCTTC
CDR3 protein: CASSPVGASEQFF

V gene: TRBV10-3
clone size: .
D gene: .
J gene: TRBJ2-5
CDR3 DNA: TGTGCCATCAGTGAGGCGGAGACCCAGTACTTC
CDR3 protein: CAISEAETQYF

V gene: TRBV27
clone size: .
D gene: .
J gene: TRBJ2-5
CDR3 DNA: TGTGCCAGCAGTTTATCGCTAGCGGAGACCCAGTACTTC
CDR3 protein: CASSLSLAETQYF

V gene: TRBV6-6
clone size: once
D gene: TRBD1
J gene: TRBJ1-6
CDR3 DNA: TGTGCCAGCGTCCCTGGGGGTGCAGGGGGGAACTCACCCCTCCACTTT
CDR3 protein: CASVPGGAGGNSPLHF

V gene: TRBV18
clone size: .
D gene: .
J gene: TRBJ1-1
CDR3 DNA: TGTGCCAGCTCCCAAAGCCGACAGTCTGAAGCTTTCTTT
CDR3 protein: CASSQSRQSEAFF

V gene: TRBV7-9
clone size: .
D gene: TRBD1
J gene: TRBJ2-7
CDR3 DNA: TGTGCCAGCAGCAAAGGGGACAGCTCCTACGAGCAGTACTTC
CDR3 protein: CASSKGDSSYEQYF

V gene: TRBV2
clone size: few
D gene: TRBD1
J gene: TRBJ1-3
CDR3 DNA: TGTGCCAGCAGAAGGACAGGGGAAAACTCTGGAAACACCATATATTTT
CDR3 protein: CASRRTGENSGNTIYF

V gene: TRBV4-3
clone size: .
D gene: TRBD1
J gene: TRBJ1-6
CDR3 DNA: TGCGCCAGCAGCCAAGAGTTACAGGGGTCCTCACCCCTCCACTTT
CDR3 protein: CASSQELQGSSPLHF

V gene: TRBV27
clone size: .
D gene: .
J gene: TRBJ1-5
CDR3 DNA: TGTGCCAGCAGTTTATTCCTATCAGGGGATCAGCCCCAGCATTTT
CDR3 protein: CASSLFLSGDQPQHF

V gene: TRBV11-2
clone size: .
D gene: TRBD2
J gene: TRBJ2-7
CDR3 DNA: TGTGCCAGCAGCTTAGGACTAGCGGGCTACGAGCAGTACTTC
CDR3 protein: CASSLGLAGYEQYF

V gene: TRBV19
clone size: .
D gene: TRBD1
J gene: TRBJ2-1
CDR3 DNA: TGTGCCAGTAGTATCATACCGGGACAGGGTTTGAATGAGCAGTTCTTC
CDR3 protein: CASSIIPGQGLNEQFF

V gene: TRBV2
clone size: .
D gene: .
J gene: TRBJ1-4
CDR3 DNA: TGTGCCAGCAGACCTTTCCTGGGAGGCCCCGAGGAAAAACTGTTTTTT
CDR3 protein: CASRPFLGGPEEKLFF

V gene: TRBV11-3
clone size: .
D gene: TRBD2
J gene: TRBJ2-1
CDR3 DNA: TGTGCCAGCAGCCCTGAGCGGGATGCTGAGCAGTTCTTC
CDR3 protein: CASSPERDAEQFF

V gene: TRBV5-4
clone size: .
D gene: .
J gene: TRBJ2-7
CDR3 DNA: TGTGCCAGCAGCTTGACGTCACGGGGGGAGCAGTACTTC
CDR3 protein: CASSLTSRGEQYF

V gene: TRBV27
clone size: .
D gene: TRBD1
J gene: TRBJ2-7
CDR3 DNA: TGTGCCACAGCCGGGACAGGGGCCTACGAGCAGTACTTC
CDR3 protein: CATAGTGAYEQYF

V gene: TRBV19
clone size: once
D gene: .
J gene: TRBJ1-1
CDR3 DNA: TGTGCCAGTAGGGATTCGACAGGATTTAACACTGAAGCTTTCTTT
CDR3 protein: CASRDSTGFNTEAFF

V gene: TRBV7-9
clone size: .
D gene: .
J gene: TRBJ2-5
CDR3 DNA: TGTGCCAGCAGCTTAGCTTTACAGACGGAGACCCAGTACTTC
CDR3 protein: CASSLALQTETQYF

V gene: TRBV27
clone size: .
D gene: .
J gene: TRBJ2-2
CDR3 DNA: TGTGCCAGCATGGAAAACGGGAGAGGCGGGGAGCTGTTTTTT
CDR3 protein: CASMENGRGGELFF

V gene: TRBV5-6
clone size: once
D gene: TRBD1
J gene: TRBJ1-1
CDR3 DNA: TGTGCCAGCAGCCTGACAGGGTTCACTGAAGCTTTCTTT
CDR3 protein: CASSLTGFTEAFF

V gene: TRBV11-3
clone size: .
D gene: TRBD1
J gene: TRBJ1-5
CDR3 DNA: TGTGCCAGCAGCTTAGGTACCGGACAGGGGTGTCGACAGCCCCAGCATTTT
CDR3 protein: CASSLGTGQGCRQPQHF

V gene: TRBV6-1
clone size: .
D gene: TRBD1
J gene: TRBJ1-5
CDR3 DNA: TGTGCCAGCAGGGAAAGGAAAACAGGGGCTCAGCCCCAGCATTTT
CDR3 protein: CASRERKTGAQPQHF